Listed below are T cell receptor beta chains from one sample, sequenced in a study of cytomegalovirus exposure and HLA in healthy donors. Sequencing was performed with immunoSEQ multiplex PCR; in TCRdb, only in-frame clones are kept and a portion is missing. Of approximately 150,000 clones detected, 75% appear once; the ten largest clones hold about 11%. The sample taken for sequencing was PBMCs. Source of these receptors: a man in his late teens or twenties in good health and CMV-seropositive. Both conserved end residues are trimmed from each CDR3. For some rows the clone size is stated as once, few or many, or as a class when expanded; others skip it.

length,J,V,size,CDR3
13,TRBJ2-5,TRBV6-1,few,ASSTDRGRGETQY
13,TRBJ2-7,TRBV28,-,ASTSLAGVSYEQY
11,TRBJ2-7,TRBV6-5,-,ASSLITGNEQY
12,TRBJ1-4,TRBV2,few,ASRGQFGNEKLF
13,TRBJ2-1,TRBV2,-,ASSEPRLVYNEQF
12,TRBJ1-2,TRBV7-8,few,ASSLILGGASYT
18,TRBJ1-1,TRBV27,-,ASRRMDGQGPRSMNTEAF
14,TRBJ1-1,TRBV7-3,-,ASSLYHRSMNTEAF
12,TRBJ2-1,TRBV5-1,-,ASSLGAGGQAQF
12,TRBJ2-3,TRBV25-1,-,ASSPSGIRDTQY
14,TRBJ2-1,TRBV29-1,-,SVEAGASGKEGEQF
14,TRBJ2-5,TRBV7-8,-,ASNLAGTGGVETQY
11,TRBJ2-2,TRBV28,few,ASSSQAPGELF
10,TRBJ2-3,TRBV7-8,few,ASSSGRDTQY
13,TRBJ1-1,TRBV2,few,ASSDFQGLNTEAF
14,TRBJ1-5,TRBV15,-,ATSRDIEAREGPQH
16,TRBJ2-7,TRBV28,-,ASSFQERLGSHFYEQY
12,TRBJ2-7,TRBV6-1,-,ASSEVVNRDEQY
13,TRBJ2-1,TRBV27,-,ASSLDRGTYNEQF
13,TRBJ2-2,TRBV5-1,-,ASSLVAGDIGELF
15,TRBJ2-7,TRBV23-1,few,ASSQSEDRPRSYEQY
13,TRBJ1-2,TRBV28,-,ASSSEGQGMRGYT
12,TRBJ2-6,TRBV27,-,ASRQGGGANVLT
12,TRBJ2-3,TRBV7-3,-,ASSLSSVIDTQY
15,TRBJ2-1,TRBV27,-,ASSSYPTMSSYNEQF
10,TRBJ2-5,TRBV28,few,ASTLVGETQY
13,TRBJ2-1,TRBV6-5,-,ASSYRLAVNNEQF
11,TRBJ2-5,TRBV6-1,-,ASRESGQETQY
12,TRBJ1-3,TRBV30,once,AWSGRGHENTIY
15,TRBJ1-2,TRBV5-4,few,ASSPPGGSLANYGYT
13,TRBJ2-7,TRBV2,-,ASSEGSGSSYEQY
11,TRBJ1-2,TRBV19,-,ASTDAQGYGYT
13,TRBJ2-3,TRBV25-1,few,ASSDQGTYTDTQY
13,-,TRBV6-5,-,ASSTSSGTAYEQY
12,TRBJ2-3,TRBV18,-,ASSFRDNTDTQY
10,TRBJ1-2,TRBV7-2,few,ASSLARVGYT
14,TRBJ1-1,TRBV6-4,-,ASSDTGGGRNTEAF